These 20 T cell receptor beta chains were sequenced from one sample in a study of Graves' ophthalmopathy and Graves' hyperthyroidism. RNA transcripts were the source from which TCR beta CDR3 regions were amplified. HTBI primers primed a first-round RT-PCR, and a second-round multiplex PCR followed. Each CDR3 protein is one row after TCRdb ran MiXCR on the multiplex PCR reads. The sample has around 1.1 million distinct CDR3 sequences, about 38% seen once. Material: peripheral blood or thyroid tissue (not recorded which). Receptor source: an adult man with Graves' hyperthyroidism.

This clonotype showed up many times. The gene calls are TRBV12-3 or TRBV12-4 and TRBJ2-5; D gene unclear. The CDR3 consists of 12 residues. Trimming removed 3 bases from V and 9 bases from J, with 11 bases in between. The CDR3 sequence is CASSFFVSSQYF. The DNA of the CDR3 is TGTGCCAGCAGTTTCTTTGTCAGCTCCCAGTACTTC.

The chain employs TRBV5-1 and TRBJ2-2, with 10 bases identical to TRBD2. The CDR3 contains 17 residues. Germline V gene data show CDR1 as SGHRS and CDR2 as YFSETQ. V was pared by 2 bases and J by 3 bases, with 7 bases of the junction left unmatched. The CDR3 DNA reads TGCGCCAGCAGCTTTTCTAGCGGGAGTTCGTACACCGGGGAGCTGTTTTTT. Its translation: CASSFSSGSSYTGELFF.

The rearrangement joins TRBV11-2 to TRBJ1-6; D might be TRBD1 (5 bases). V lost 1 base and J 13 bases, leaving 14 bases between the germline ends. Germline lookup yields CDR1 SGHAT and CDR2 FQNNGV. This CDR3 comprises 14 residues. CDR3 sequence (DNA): TGTGCCAGCAGCTTAGCCATGGGGGGTTTCCCCCTCCACTTT. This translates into CASSLAMGGFPLHF.

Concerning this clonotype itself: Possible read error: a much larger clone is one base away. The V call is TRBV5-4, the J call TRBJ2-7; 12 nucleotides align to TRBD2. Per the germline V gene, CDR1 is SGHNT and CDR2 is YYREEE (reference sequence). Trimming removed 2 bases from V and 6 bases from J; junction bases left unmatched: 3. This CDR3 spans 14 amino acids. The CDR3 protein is CASSLSSGGGEQYF. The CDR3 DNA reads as TGTGCCAGCAGCTTATCTAGCGGGGGGGGCGAGCAGTACTTC.

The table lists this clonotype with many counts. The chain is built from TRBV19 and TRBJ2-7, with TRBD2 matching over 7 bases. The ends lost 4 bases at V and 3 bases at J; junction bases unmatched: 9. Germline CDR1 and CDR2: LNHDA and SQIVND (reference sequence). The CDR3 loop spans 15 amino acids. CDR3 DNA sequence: TGTGCCAGTAGTAGTTTGGCTAGCGGCGACTACGAGCAGTACTTC. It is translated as CASSSLASGDYEQYF.

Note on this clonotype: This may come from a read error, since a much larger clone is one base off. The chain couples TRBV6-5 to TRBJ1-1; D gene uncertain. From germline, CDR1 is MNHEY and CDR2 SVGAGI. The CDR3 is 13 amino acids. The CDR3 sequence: CASTHLKGTEASF. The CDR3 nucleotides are TGTGCCAGCACTCACCTCAAGGGCACTGAAGCTTCCTTT.

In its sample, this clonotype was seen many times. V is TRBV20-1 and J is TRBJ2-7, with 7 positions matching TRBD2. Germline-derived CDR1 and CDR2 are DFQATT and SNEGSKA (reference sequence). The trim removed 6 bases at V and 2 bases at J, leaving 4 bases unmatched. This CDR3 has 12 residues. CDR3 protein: CSAWEGTYEQYF. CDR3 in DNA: TGCAGTGCCTGGGAGGGTACCTACGAGCAGTACTTC.

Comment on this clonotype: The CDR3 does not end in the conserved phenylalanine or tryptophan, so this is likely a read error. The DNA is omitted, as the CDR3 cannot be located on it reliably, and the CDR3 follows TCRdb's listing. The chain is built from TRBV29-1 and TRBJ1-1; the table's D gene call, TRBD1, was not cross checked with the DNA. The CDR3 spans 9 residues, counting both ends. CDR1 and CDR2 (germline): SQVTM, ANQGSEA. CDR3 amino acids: CSAGDSLSY.

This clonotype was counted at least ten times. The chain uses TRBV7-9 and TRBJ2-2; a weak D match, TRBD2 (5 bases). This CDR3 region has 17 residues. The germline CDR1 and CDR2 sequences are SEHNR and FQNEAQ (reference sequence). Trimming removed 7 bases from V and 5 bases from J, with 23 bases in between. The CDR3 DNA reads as TGTGCCAGCACTCTGCTCCTTTCACCATCGGGGACCGGGGAGCTGTTTTTT. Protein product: CASTLLLSPSGTGELFF.

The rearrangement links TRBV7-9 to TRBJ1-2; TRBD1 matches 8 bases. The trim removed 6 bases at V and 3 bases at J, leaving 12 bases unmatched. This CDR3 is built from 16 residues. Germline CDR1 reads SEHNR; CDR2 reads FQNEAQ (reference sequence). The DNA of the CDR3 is TGTGCCAGCAGTTTGCCCGGGACAGGTGATTACTATGGCTACACCTTC. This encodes CASSLPGTGDYYGYTF.

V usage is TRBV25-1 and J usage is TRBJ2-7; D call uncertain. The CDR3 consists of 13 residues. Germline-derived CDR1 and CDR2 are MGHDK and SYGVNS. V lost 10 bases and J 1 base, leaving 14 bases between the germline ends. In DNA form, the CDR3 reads TGTGCCATCCCGTTTAAGGTATCCTACGAGCAGTACTTC. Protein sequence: CAIPFKVSYEQYF.

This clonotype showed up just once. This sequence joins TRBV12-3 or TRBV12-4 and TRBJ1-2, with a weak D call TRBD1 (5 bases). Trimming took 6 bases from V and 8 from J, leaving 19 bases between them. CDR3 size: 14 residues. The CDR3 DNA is TGTGCCAGCAGCCAAGAAATAACCCAGGGCGGCTACACCTTC. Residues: CASSQEITQGGYTF.

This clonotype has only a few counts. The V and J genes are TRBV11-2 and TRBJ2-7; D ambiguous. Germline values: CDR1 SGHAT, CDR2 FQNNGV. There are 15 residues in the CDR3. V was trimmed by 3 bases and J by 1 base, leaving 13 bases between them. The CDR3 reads CASSFWSTRSYEQYF. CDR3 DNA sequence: TGTGCCAGCAGCTTCTGGAGCACCCGATCCTACGAGCAGTACTTC.

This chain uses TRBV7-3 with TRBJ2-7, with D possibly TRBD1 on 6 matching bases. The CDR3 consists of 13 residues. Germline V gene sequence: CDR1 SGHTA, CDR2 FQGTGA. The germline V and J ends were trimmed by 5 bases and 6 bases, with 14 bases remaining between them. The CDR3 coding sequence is TGTGCCAGCAGCGTTCAACAGGGTGGCGAGCAGTACTTC. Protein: CASSVQQGGEQYF.

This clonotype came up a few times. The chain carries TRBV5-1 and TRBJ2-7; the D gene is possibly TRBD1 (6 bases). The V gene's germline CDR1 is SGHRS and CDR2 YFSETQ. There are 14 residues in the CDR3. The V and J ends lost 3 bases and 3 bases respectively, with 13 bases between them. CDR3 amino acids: CASSSSGVDYEQYF. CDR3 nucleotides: TGCGCCAGCAGCTCTTCAGGGGTGGACTACGAGCAGTACTTC. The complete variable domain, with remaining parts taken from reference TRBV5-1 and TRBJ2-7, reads KAGVTQTPRYLIKTRGQQVTLSCSPISGHRSVSWYQQTPGQGLQFLFEYFSETQRNKGNFPGRFSGRQFSNSRSEMNVSTLELGDSALYLCASSSSGVDYEQYFGPGTRLTVT.

The CDR3 is CASSQGVVGYEQYF. Here the CDR3 DNA reads TGCGCCAGCAGCCAAGGGGTAGTCGGCTACGAGCAGTACTTC. The chain uses TRBV4-1 and TRBJ2-7, with no clear D. Germline CDR1 is MGHRA and CDR2 is YSYEKL. V was shortened by 1 base and J by 3 bases, with 10 bases between the two germline ends. This CDR3 contains 14 residues.

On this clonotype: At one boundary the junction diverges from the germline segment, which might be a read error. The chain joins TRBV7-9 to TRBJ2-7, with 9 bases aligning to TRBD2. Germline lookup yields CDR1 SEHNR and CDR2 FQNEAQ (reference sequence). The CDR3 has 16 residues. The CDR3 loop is CASSFVGLAGPYEQYF. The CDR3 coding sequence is TGCGCCAGCAGCTTCGTAGGCCTAGCGGGACCGTACGAGCAGTACTTC. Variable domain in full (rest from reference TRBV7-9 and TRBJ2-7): DTGVSQNPRHKITKRGQNVTFRCDPISEHNRLYWYRQTLGQGPEFLTYFQNEAQLEKSRLLSDRFSAERPKGSFSTLEIQRTEQGDSAMYLCASSFVGLAGPYEQYFGPGTRLTVT.

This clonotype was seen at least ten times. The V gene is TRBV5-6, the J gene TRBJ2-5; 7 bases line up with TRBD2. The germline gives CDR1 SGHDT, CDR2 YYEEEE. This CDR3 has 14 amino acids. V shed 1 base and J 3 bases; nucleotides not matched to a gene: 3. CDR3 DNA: TGTGCCAGCAGCTTGTGGGGGGGAGAAGAGACCCAGTACTTC. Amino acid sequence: CASSLWGGEETQYF.

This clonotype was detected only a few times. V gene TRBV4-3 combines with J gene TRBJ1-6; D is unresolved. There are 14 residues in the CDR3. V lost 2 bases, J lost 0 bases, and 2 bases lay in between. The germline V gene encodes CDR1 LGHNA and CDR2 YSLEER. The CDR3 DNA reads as TGCGCCAGCAGCCAAAACTCCTATAATTCACCCCTCCACTTT. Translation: CASSQNSYNSPLHF.

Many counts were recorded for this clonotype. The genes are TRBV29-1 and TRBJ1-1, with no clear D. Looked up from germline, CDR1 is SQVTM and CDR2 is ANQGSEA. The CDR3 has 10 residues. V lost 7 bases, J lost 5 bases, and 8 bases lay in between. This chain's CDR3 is CSGLGTEAFF. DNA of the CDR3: TGCAGCGGCCTTGGGACTGAAGCTTTCTTT.